This record covers a single TCR beta chain. What this receptor recognizes is not known. Nothing much larger sits one base from this clone, and base qualities are not available. These data come from a study of Graves' ophthalmopathy and Graves' hyperthyroidism (dated by TCRdb to between 2018 and 2020). Background for the entire study: Peripheral blood was collected at initial diagnosis, before any treatment. In total, over 130 blood samples were TCR-sequenced: under 45 ophthalmopathy, 75 hyperthyroidism and 17 hyperthyroidism-to-ophthalmopathy patients. An independent validation cohort was composed of some 19 hyperthyroidism patients and over 15 patients who later progressed from hyperthyroidism to ophthalmopathy. The study used TCR beta repertoire signatures to distinguish Graves' ophthalmopathy from Graves' hyperthyroidism and to predict progression to ophthalmopathy. In roughly 6 hyperthyroidism patients, T-cell repertoires of thyroid tissue and blood were compared. To explore V-J signatures distinguishing ophthalmopathy from hyperthyroidism, a discovery set of about a hundred patients (about 41 ophthalmopathy, 55 to 60 stable hyperthyroidism) was enrolled. Once sampling was done, hyperthyroidism patients were given methimazole at a starting dose of 30 mg daily, while ophthalmopathy patients were given high-dose intravenous methylprednisolone.

For repertoire sequencing, the TCR beta CDR3 regions were amplified from RNA transcripts. The first round of RT-PCR was done with HTBI primers and the Qiagen OneStep RT-PCR kit, and was followed by a second round of multiplex PCR, then size selection and purification. Sequencing of the libraries was carried out on an Illumina HiSeq2000 in paired-end mode with 100 bp reads. The paper's data handling went like this. SOAPnuke was used for read processing, and reads with adapters, uncalled bases, a mean Phred below 15, or no exact constant-primer or identifier match were discarded. COPE v1.2.5 was used to merge the high-quality paired reads. Unique nucleotide sequences were defined as clonotypes and aligned to IMGT TRB V, D and J references using MiTCR v1.1. The analysis was limited to V-J combinations with a frequency above 0.0001, which together covered more than 98% of repertoires. For each V-J combination, a TCR clonal expansion and chaos score was defined as F50 clonal expansion divided by the chaos observed in the TCRdist matrix. Welch's t-statistics and random forest were used to narrow the features down to about a dozen V-J combinations, which were then fed into a naive Bayes classifier. The Morisita-Horn index was used to measure how similar the thyroid and blood repertoires were. The public reads were run again by TCRdb, first through fastp at Q25 and then through MiXCR, and only productive beta chains were kept. Each record represents a unique CDR3 protein, reported with the most common genes and DNA among its rows. TCRdb's processing, not the authors' own work, is the source of the V and J calls. The sample has under 60,000 distinct CDR3 sequences on record, roughly half of them singletons. The ten largest clones represent 4.5% to 5% of the sample.

Based on the germline V gene (reference sequence), the CDR1 and CDR2 sequences are LNHDA and SQIVND. Reading from cysteine to phenylalanine, the CDR3 counts 15 amino acids. The only DNA kept is the CDR3, 45 bases in frame from the first base. V lost 1 base and J lost 3 bases; the stretch between them is 10 bases long. Results the study describes overall, beyond this receptor: Most of the expanded thyroid clonotypes with a frequency above 0.001 were also detected in blood, and it was suggested that the thyroid immune response may be reflected by blood repertoires. No statistical method was used to set the sample size in advance, and the investigators knew which group each participant was assigned to. In cross-validation, the 13-signature model distinguished ophthalmopathy from stable hyperthyroidism with nearly 90% sensitivity and around 81% specificity, while in the test set the corresponding values were roughly 80% and 75%. In validation, the model predicted ophthalmopathy progression with 70.59% sensitivity and approximately 78% specificity; around twelve predicted patients were CT-confirmed with GO in a median of around 6 months.

Ophthalmopathy patients were characterized by moderately to severely active disease, a Clinical Activity Score of at least 3, a NOSPECS grade of at least 4, and a disease duration under 3 months. Patients with other autoimmune diseases, uncontrolled infections, pregnancy or lactation were excluded. Clinical symptoms, serum thyroxine, TRAb, thyroid ultrasound and orbital computed tomography formed the basis of the diagnosis. PBMCs were isolated from 10 ml of fresh peripheral blood by Ficoll-Paque density gradient centrifugation. Total RNA was extracted using Trizol reagent, and RNA quality was checked on an Agilent 2100 Bioanalyzer.

The receptor comes from an adult woman with Graves' ophthalmopathy. The sequenced material came from peripheral blood. In this chain, TRBV19 is recombined with TRBJ1-5, with the D gene not confidently named. CDR3 loop: CASSIAGGYNQPQHF. The DNA reads TGTGCCAGTAGTATAGCGGGAGGGTACAATCAGCCCCAGCATTTT.